The 15 T cell receptor beta chains presented below share a single source sample, sequenced in a study of T cell responses to AZD1222 COVID-19 vaccine. Assay: immunoSEQ multiplex PCR; the TCRdb copy retains only in-frame clones and omits some. There are more than 85,000 clones in the sample; almost 90% occur only once, and roughly 15% lies in the top ten. The specimen was peripheral blood, collected 28 days after the second AZD1222 dose. These receptors were collected from an adult who received the AZD1222 COVID-19 vaccine.

The chain is built from TRBV7-9 and TRBJ2-5; 7 nucleotides align to TRBD1. V shed 3 bases and J 2 bases; nucleotides not matched to a gene: 3. Germline CDR1 is SEHNR and CDR2 is FQNEAQ (reference sequence). The CDR3 contains 14 residues. CDR3 nucleotide sequence: TGTGCCAGCAGCTTCAACAGGGGTCAAGAGACCCAGTACTTC. It is translated as CASSFNRGQETQYF.

The chain employs TRBV27 and TRBJ1-5; TRBD1 aligns across 7 bases. The J segment lost 2 bases and the V segment lost 7 bases, leaving 5 bases of the junction unmatched. This CDR3 contains 14 residues. Germline V gene sequence: CDR1 MNHEY, CDR2 SMNVEV (reference sequence). CDR3 sequence: CASTAGQGNQPQHF. CDR3 bases: TGTGCCAGCACCGCCGGACAGGGCAATCAGCCCCAGCATTTT.

V gene TRBV9 combines with J gene TRBJ2-7; tentative D call: TRBD2 (5 bases). V was pared by 7 bases and J by 3 bases, with 32 bases between. The germline gives CDR1 SGDLS, CDR2 YYNGEE. The CDR3 runs to 19 residues. CDR3 in amino acids: CASEQHQRRQSGLFYEQYF. The CDR3 bases are TGTGCCAGCGAGCAACACCAGCGGCGTCAATCTGGACTGTTCTACGAGCAGTACTTC.

The chain has TRBV6-1 and TRBJ2-7; TRBD2 aligns across 7 bases. The CDR3 has 17 residues. Trimming took 4 bases from V and 1 from J; bases not matched to a gene: 13. The germline V gene has CDR1 MNHNS and CDR2 SASEGT. The CDR3 sequence: CASSARAAAGRSYEQYF. In DNA form, the CDR3 reads TGTGCCAGCAGTGCCCGGGCTGCAGCGGGGAGATCCTACGAGCAGTACTTC.

The V and J genes are TRBV2 and TRBJ1-2; TRBD1 is a possible D gene (5 bases). The CDR3 is 13 amino acids. V dropped 2 bases and J dropped 8 bases, with 12 bases sitting between them. CDR1 is SNHLY and CDR2 is FYNNEI in the germline V gene. The CDR3: CASSEQGRSGYTF. The CDR3 DNA reads TGTGCCAGCAGTGAACAGGGACGTTCAGGCTACACCTTC.

V is TRBV6-5 and J is TRBJ1-2, with 10 bases identical to TRBD1. Germline CDR1 MNHEY, CDR2 SVGAGI. V shed 0 bases, J shed 6 bases, and the junction held 7 bases outside the gene matches. The CDR3 loop spans 16 amino acids. For the CDR3, the DNA is TGTGCCAGCAGTTACTCGCCGAGGACAGGGGGGGATGGCTACACCTTC. Protein: CASSYSPRTGGDGYTF.

The V gene is TRBV20-1, the J gene TRBJ2-7; D is undetermined. Germline-derived CDR1 and CDR2 are DFQATT and SNEGSKA (reference sequence). V lost 3 bases to trimming and J lost 7 bases, with 7 bases between them. The CDR3 runs to 10 residues. The CDR3 nucleotides are TGCAGTGCTAGCCCCGGGGAGCAGTACTTC. It encodes CSASPGEQYF.

The gene calls are TRBV7-7 and TRBJ2-1; no clear D gene. The CDR3 sequence is 16 residues long. CDR1 is SSHAT, CDR2 FNYEAQ, per germline (reference sequence). The V gene lost 0 bases and the J gene lost 6 bases, with 15 bases spanning the gap. The CDR3 DNA is TGTGCCAGCAGCTTAGCGCCGGAGTCGACCGCCAATGAGCAGTTCTTC. Translating gives CASSLAPESTANEQFF.

The chain is built from TRBV7-9 and TRBJ1-2; 10 bases are shared with TRBD1. Losses at the gene ends were 3 bases for V and 7 bases for J; bases not matched to a gene: 8. There are 15 residues in the CDR3. Germline CDR1 SEHNR, CDR2 FQNEAQ (reference sequence). CDR3 nucleotide sequence: TGTGCCAGCAGCTTCACCCGGGACAGGGGTCTTGGCTACACCTTC. Its protein product is CASSFTRDRGLGYTF.

This clone was counted a few times. The CDR3 nucleotides are TGCGCCAGCAGTCCCGTGGGACAGGGGGACCAAGAGACCCAGTACTTC. Translated, it gives CASSPVGQGDQETQYF. V usage is TRBV10-1 and J usage is TRBJ2-5, with 11 bases identical to TRBD1. CDR3 length: 16 amino acids. With 5 bases clipped from V and 0 bases from J, the junction kept 5 bases outside the gene matches. In germline, CDR1 is WNHNN, CDR2 SYGVQD (reference sequence).

Here the CDR3 DNA reads TGCAGCGCCTTCGTCGGACAGGGACGGGGCTACACCTTC. Amino acid sequence: CSAFVGQGRGYTF. V is TRBV29-1 and J is TRBJ1-2; TRBD1 matches at 8 bases. V lost 7 bases to trimming and J lost 8 bases; unmatched junction nucleotides: 12. Germline-derived CDR1 and CDR2 are SQVTM and ANQGSEA. The CDR3 length is 13 residues.

This clone has just a few counts. This chain joins TRBV3-1 (or the pseudogene TRBV3-2) and TRBJ2-7; D may match TRBD1 or TRBD2 (6 bases each). This CDR3 region has 18 residues. Germline-derived CDR1 and CDR2 are LGHDT and YNNKEL (reference sequence). Trimming cost V 3 bases and J 5 bases, with 26 bases left between them. The CDR3 DNA reads TGTGCCAGCAGCCAGGTCGGAACACTCTGGAGGGGACACGACGAGCAGTACTTC. It is translated as CASSQVGTLWRGHDEQYF.

The chain joins TRBV29-1 to TRBJ2-7, with TRBD1 matching over 7 bases. CDR3 length equals 13 residues. Germline lookup yields CDR1 SQVTM and CDR2 ANQGSEA. The V and J ends lost 4 bases and 9 bases, in that order; junction bases with no gene match: 12. CDR3 in DNA: TGCAGCGTTGGGGTGACAGGGTCCCAAGGGCAGTACTTC. Encoded protein: CSVGVTGSQGQYF.

The rearrangement links TRBV7-6 to TRBJ2-7; D uncertain. V was shortened by 5 bases and J by 5 bases, with 13 bases between the two germline ends. Germline lookup yields CDR1 SGHVS and CDR2 FNYEAQ. The CDR3 has 13 residues. The CDR3 loop reads CASSGYEKNEQYF. CDR3 nucleotides: TGTGCCAGCAGCGGATATGAGAAGAACGAGCAGTACTTC.

The chain couples TRBV29-1 to TRBJ2-7, with 9 bases that match TRBD2. The CDR3 sequence is 14 residues long. Per germline, CDR1 SQVTM and CDR2 ANQGSEA. V dropped 4 bases and J dropped 4; count of bases not matched to a gene: 8. CDR3 amino acids: CSVVTSGRKYEQYF. CDR3 in DNA: TGCAGCGTTGTGACTAGCGGAAGAAAATACGAGCAGTACTTC.